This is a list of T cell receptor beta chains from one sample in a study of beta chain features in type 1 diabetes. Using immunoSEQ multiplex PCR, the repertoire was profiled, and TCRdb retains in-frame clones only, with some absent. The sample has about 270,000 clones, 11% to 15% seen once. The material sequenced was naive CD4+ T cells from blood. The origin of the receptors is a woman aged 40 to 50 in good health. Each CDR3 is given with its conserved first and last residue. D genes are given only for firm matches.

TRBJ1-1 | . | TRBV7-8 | CASSFLSGGRSEAFF
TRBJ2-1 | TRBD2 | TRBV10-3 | CAITAGDGGSEQFF
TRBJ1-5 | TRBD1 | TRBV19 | CASETGQGGHNQPQHF
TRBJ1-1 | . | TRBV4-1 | CASTTTGGGEAFF
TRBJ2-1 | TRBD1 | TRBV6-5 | CASKRQGPEQFF
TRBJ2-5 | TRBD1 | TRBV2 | CATGAQGARETQYF
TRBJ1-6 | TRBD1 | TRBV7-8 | CASSLGGGGLHSPLHF
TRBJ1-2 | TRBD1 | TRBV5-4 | CASSPGQGDYGYTF
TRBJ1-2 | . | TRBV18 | CASSPGGQGDGYTF
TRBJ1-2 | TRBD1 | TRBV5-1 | CASSLTGQPINYGYTF
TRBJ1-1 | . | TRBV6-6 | CASSYSGRVVTEAFF
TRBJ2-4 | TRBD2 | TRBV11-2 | CASSPSGGRAKNIQYF
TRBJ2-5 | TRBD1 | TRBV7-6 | CASSLAGQGVRSTQYF
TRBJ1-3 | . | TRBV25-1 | CASREGESIYF
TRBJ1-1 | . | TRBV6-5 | CASGQKVNTEAFF
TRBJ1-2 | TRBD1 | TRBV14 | CASSPRATGGYGYTF
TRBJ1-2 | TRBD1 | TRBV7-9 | CASSPGQGLYGYTF
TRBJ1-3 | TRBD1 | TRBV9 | CASSEGQGATGNTIYF
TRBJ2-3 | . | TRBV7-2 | CASSFFQGRTDTQYF
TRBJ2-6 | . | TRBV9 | CASSVAWGAGANVLTF
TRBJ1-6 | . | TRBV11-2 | CASSERGAVNSPLHF
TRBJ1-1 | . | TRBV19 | CASTIALWNTEAFF
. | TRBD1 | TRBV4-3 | CASSQDEIRTGNYEQYF
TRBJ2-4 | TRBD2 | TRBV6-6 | CASSYSLAGGPNIQYF
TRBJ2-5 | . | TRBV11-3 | CASSYSAAGETQYF
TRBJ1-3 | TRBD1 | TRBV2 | CATTTGAGNTIYF
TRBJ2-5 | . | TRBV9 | CASTEGGEETQYF
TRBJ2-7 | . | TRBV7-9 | CASSPIREEYF
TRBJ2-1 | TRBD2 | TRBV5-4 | CASSPSLGGGAHEQFF
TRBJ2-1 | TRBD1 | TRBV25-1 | CASSERYRGIGTNNEQFF
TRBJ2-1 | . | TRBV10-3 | CASQGGNEQFF
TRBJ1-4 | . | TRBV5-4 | CASSPGGLNEKLFF
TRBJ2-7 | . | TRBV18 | CASSPPGLAYEQYF
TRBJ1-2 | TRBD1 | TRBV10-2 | CASWQGQGGGFTF